Following are 10 T cell receptor beta chains from one sample sequenced in a study of human T cells and chemical hapten exposure. The time point here: pre-sensitization, week 0. Treatment given: therapeutic diphenylcyclopropenone sensitization with weekly scalp DPC. TCRdb analysed the RACE reads with MiXCR anew, one entry per CDR3 protein. The sample carries about 350,000 distinct CDR3 sequences, around 5% recorded once. Sequenced material: whole blood, taken in connection with sensitization to the hapten diphenylcyclopropenone (DPC). Source of these receptors: a young woman with alopecia areata. Some clones in this sample may be carry-over from other donors' samples.

This clonotype was detected only a few times. This chain joins TRBV14 and TRBJ2-3; 12 bases fit TRBD2. Trimming took 5 bases from V and 6 from J; bases not matched to a gene: 12. Germline lookup yields CDR1 SGHDN and CDR2 FVKESK. The CDR3 has 17 residues. The CDR3 is CASSTDAASGGADTQYF. The CDR3 nucleotides are TGTGCCAGCAGCACAGACGCGGCTAGCGGGGGGGCCGATACGCAGTATTTT. Variable domain in full (rest from reference TRBV14 and TRBJ2-3): EAGVTQFPSHSVIEKGQTVTLRCDPISGHDNLYWYRRVMGKEIKFLLHFVKESKQDESGMPNNRFLAERTGGTYSTLKVQPAELEDSGVYFCASSTDAASGGADTQYFGPGTRLTVL.

This rearrangement joins TRBV9 to TRBJ1-5, with 9 bases identical to TRBD1. V lost 4 bases, J lost 5 bases, and 4 bases stayed unmatched. The CDR3 sequence is 14 residues long. Germline CDR1 SGDLS, CDR2 YYNGEE. The CDR3 DNA sequence: TGTGCCAGCAGCAAACAGGGGGCCCATCAGCCCCAGCATTTT. This codes for CASSKQGAHQPQHF.

This clonotype occurred many times. V and J are TRBV29-1 and TRBJ1-2, with 11 bases that match TRBD1. Germline values: CDR1 SQVTM, CDR2 ANQGSEA. Trimming took 6 bases from V and 4 from J; bases not matched to a gene: 1. The CDR3 runs to 12 residues. Here the CDR3 reads CSVGTGGYGYTF. CDR3 nucleotides: TGCAGCGTGGGGACAGGGGGCTATGGCTACACCTTC.

This clonotype was detected ten times or more. CDR3 region: CASSFRTDYGYTF. CDR3 DNA: TGTGCCAGCAGTTTCAGGACAGACTATGGCTACACCTTC. The chain joins TRBV12-3 or TRBV12-4 to TRBJ1-2; perhaps TRBD1 as D (6 bases). CDR3 length equals 13 residues. The V and J ends lost 3 bases and 3 bases respectively, with 8 bases between them.

This clonotype was seen ten or more times. J is TRBJ2-1 and V is TRBV6-2 or TRBV6-3; D is perhaps TRBD1 or TRBD2 (5 bases each). The CDR3 is 15 amino acids. Trimming removed 4 bases at V and 3 bases at J, with 13 bases between. CDR1 and CDR2 (germline): MNHEY, SVGEGT. This CDR3 reads CASSFGGAGYNEQFF. As DNA, the CDR3 is TGTGCCAGCAGTTTCGGTGGGGCGGGCTACAATGAGCAGTTCTTC.

This clonotype came up a few times. The genes are TRBV10-3 and TRBJ2-1; tentatively, D is TRBD1 (6 bases). V lost 10 bases and J 4 bases, leaving 23 bases between the germline ends. Germline V CDR1 and CDR2: ENHRY, SYGVKD. This CDR3 contains 16 residues. The CDR3 coding sequence is TGTGCCACTGCCCCCAGGGCGGACAGCGAGTACAATGAGCAGTTCTTC. Translated, it gives CATAPRADSEYNEQFF.

With regard to this clonotype: A much larger clone lies a single base off, so this may be a read error. The genes are TRBV7-9 and TRBJ1-4; TRBD1 matches at 7 bases. The length of the CDR3 is 15 residues. The germline gives CDR1 SEHNR, CDR2 FQNEAQ (reference sequence). CDR3: CASSLGKGAHEKLSF. CDR3 nucleotides: TGTGCCAGCAGCTTGGGCAAGGGGGCGCATGAAAAACTGTCTTTT.

The CDR3 protein is CASTDRLNTEAFF. The CDR3 bases are TGTGCCAGCACCGACAGGCTGAACACTGAAGCTTTCTTT. The rearrangement links TRBV28 to TRBJ1-1, with D tentatively TRBD1 (6 bases). V was trimmed by 7 bases and J by 0 bases, leaving 9 bases between them. Germline CDR1 and CDR2: MDHEN and SYDVKM. The CDR3 sequence is 13 residues long.

A few counts support this clonotype. The chain joins TRBV7-8 to TRBJ2-3; 8 nucleotides match TRBD2. The V gene end was trimmed by 5 bases and the J gene end by 5 bases; junction bases not matched to a gene: 15. This CDR3 is 17 amino acids long. Germline loops: CDR1 SGHVS, CDR2 FQNEAQ. The CDR3 DNA sequence: TGTGCCAGCAGCCCACAGTTGGCGAGCGGGGGCGAAGATACGCAGTATTTT. It is translated as CASSPQLASGGEDTQYF.

This clonotype occurred many times. The chain joins TRBV12-3 or TRBV12-4 to TRBJ2-7, with 7 bases aligning to TRBD2. V trimming: 6 bases; J trimming: 2 bases; junction bases outside the gene matches: 4. The CDR3 has 13 amino acids. CDR3 DNA: TGTGCCAGCAGCTCCCGGGGGGCCTACGAGCAGTACTTC. It yields the protein CASSSRGAYEQYF.